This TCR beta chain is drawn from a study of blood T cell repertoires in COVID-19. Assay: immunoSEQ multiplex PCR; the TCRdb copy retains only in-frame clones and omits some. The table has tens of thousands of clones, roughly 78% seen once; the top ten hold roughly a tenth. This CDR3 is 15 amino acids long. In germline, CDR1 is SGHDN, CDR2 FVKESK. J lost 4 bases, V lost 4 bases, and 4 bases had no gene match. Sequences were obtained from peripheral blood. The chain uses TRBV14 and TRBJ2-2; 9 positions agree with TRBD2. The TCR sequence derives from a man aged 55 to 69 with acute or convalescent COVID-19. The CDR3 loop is CASSRAGGITGELFF. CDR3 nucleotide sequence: TGTGCCAGCAGCCGGGCGGGAGGGATCACCGGGGAGCTGTTTTTT.